A single sample is the source of the 15 T cell receptor beta chains below, sequenced in a study of identical twins. TCRdb fed the 5' RACE reads into MiXCR, producing one record per CDR3 protein. The sample yields hundreds of thousands of distinct CDR3 sequences, roughly 8.6% seen once. The sample also formed part of further work on yellow fever vaccine responses in identical twins.

The specimen sequenced was memory (CD45RO+) T cells sorted from blood. All receptors derive from a woman under 30 in good health.

This clonotype was picked up a small number of times. The chain carries TRBV27 and TRBJ2-5, with TRBD2 identical over 11 bases. The CDR3 runs 18 residues. After removal of 7 bases from V and 4 bases from J, the junction contained 17 bases not matched to a gene. In germline, CDR1 is MNHEY, CDR2 SMNVEV (reference sequence). This CDR3 reads CASTKVGGLAGGAETQYF. Here the CDR3 DNA reads TGTGCCAGCACAAAAGTAGGGGGGCTAGCGGGAGGTGCAGAGACCCAGTACTTC.

The rearrangement uses TRBV5-5 and TRBJ2-1; 9 bases match TRBD1. V shed 6 bases, J shed 4 bases, and the junction held 8 bases outside the gene matches. This CDR3 region has 15 residues. Germline values: CDR1 SGHKS, CDR2 YYEKEE (reference sequence). DNA of the CDR3: TGTGCCAGCACCTACAGGGGGCCCAAGTACAATGAGCAGTTCTTC. Translated: CASTYRGPKYNEQFF.

This clonotype occurred many times. This chain uses TRBV3-1 with TRBJ2-2; no definite D call. The CDR3 totals 14 residues. V was trimmed by 3 bases and J by 6 bases, leaving 11 bases between them. The germline V gene encodes CDR1 LGHDT and CDR2 YNNKEL (reference sequence). CDR3 nucleotides: TGTGCCAGCAGCCAGACCGTTGGGCCCGGGGAGCTGTTTTTT. Its translation: CASSQTVGPGELFF.

In its sample, this clonotype was seen a few times. The rearrangement uses TRBV24-1 and TRBJ2-1, with TRBD1 matching over 7 bases. The CDR3 loop spans 16 amino acids. The germline V gene encodes CDR1 KGHDR and CDR2 SFDVKD. J was trimmed by 0 bases and V by 12 bases; bases with no gene match: 13. This chain's CDR3 is CAPGPDRKSSYNEQFF. DNA of the CDR3: TGTGCCCCCGGCCCGGACAGGAAGAGCTCCTACAATGAGCAGTTCTTC.

V and J are TRBV6-1 and TRBJ1-1, with a possible D match to TRBD1 (6 bases). Germline V gene sequence: CDR1 MNHNS, CDR2 SASEGT. The CDR3 consists of 14 residues. The V end lost 5 bases, the J end lost 4 bases, and 14 bases lay between the germline ends. The CDR3 protein is CASSQQGGVTEAFF. CDR3 bases: TGTGCCAGCAGTCAACAGGGCGGGGTCACTGAAGCTTTCTTT.

This clonotype was counted a few times. V and J are TRBV10-3 and TRBJ2-1; 12 nucleotides align to TRBD2. This CDR3 region has 13 residues. V lost 9 bases to trimming and J lost 8 bases; unmatched junction nucleotides: 5. In germline, CDR1 is ENHRY, CDR2 SYGVKD. The CDR3 DNA follows: TGTGCCATTGCTAGCGGGGGGGCCGATGAGCAGTTCTTC. It translates to CAIASGGADEQFF.

The sample holds a few counts of this clonotype. The CDR3: CASSDNWNQPQHF. CDR3 DNA sequence: TGTGCCAGCAGTGATAACTGGAATCAGCCCCAGCATTTT. V gene TRBV2 combines with J gene TRBJ1-5; D is unclear. Trimming shortened V by 3 bases and J by 4 bases, and 7 bases separated the two germline ends. The V gene's germline CDR1 is SNHLY and CDR2 FYNNEI. The CDR3 is 13 residues long.

There are many counts of this clonotype. The chain links TRBV10-3 to TRBJ1-5; TRBD1 matches at 7 bases. J was trimmed by 3 bases and V by 0 bases; bases with no gene match: 5. Germline values: CDR1 ENHRY, CDR2 SYGVKD. This CDR3 is 16 amino acids long. The CDR3 bases are TGTGCCATCAGTGAGTCTGGGACAGTTTCCAATCAGCCCCAGCATTTT. Translating it yields CAISESGTVSNQPQHF.

The chain joins TRBV4-1 to TRBJ2-7, with 11 bases matching TRBD2. V was pared by 1 base and J by 0 bases, with 11 bases of the junction left unmatched. This CDR3 is built from 19 residues. Germline V lookup: CDR1 MGHRA, CDR2 YSYEKL. CDR3 residues: CASSQGPGLAATSSYEQYV. The CDR3 DNA reads as TGCGCCAGCAGCCAAGGGCCGGGACTAGCGGCCACTAGCTCCTACGAGCAGTACGTC.

This clonotype was detected only a few times. V gene TRBV27 combines with J gene TRBJ2-2; TRBD1 agrees at 7 bases. V was clipped by 5 bases and J by 3 bases; unmatched bases: 6. Germline loops: CDR1 MNHEY, CDR2 SMNVEV (reference sequence). The CDR3 has 15 residues. CDR3 DNA sequence: TGTGCCAGCAGTGTCCAAGGACAGGACACCGGGGAGCTGTTTTTT. Amino acid sequence: CASSVQGQDTGELFF.

The chain carries TRBV6-1 and TRBJ2-1, with TRBD1 as a possible D gene (6 bases). The length of the CDR3 is 15 residues. Deletions cut 7 bases from V and 1 base from J, with 14 bases between. Germline V gives CDR1 MNHNS, CDR2 SASEGT. Written as DNA, the CDR3 is TGTGCCAGCAATAGGGGGATGTCGTCCTACAATGAGCAGTTCTTC. Residues: CASNRGMSSYNEQFF.

This clonotype has only a few counts. The chain joins TRBV7-2 to TRBJ1-2; D may be TRBD1 (5 bases). V lost 0 bases and J lost 7, with 6 bases in between. CDR1 is SGHTA, CDR2 FQGNSA, per germline. The CDR3 is 12 residues long. CDR3 bases: TGTGCCAGCAGCTTAGCGGGGGTTGGCTACACCTTC. It codes for CASSLAGVGYTF.

The chain uses TRBV12-3 or TRBV12-4 and TRBJ2-6; TRBD1 matches at 9 bases. CDR3 length: 18 amino acids. V dropped 8 bases and J dropped 3; count of bases not matched to a gene: 14. CDR3 sequence (DNA): TGTGCCAGCTGTCACGGACAGGGGTTCGGGAGTGGGGCCAACGTCCTGACTTTC. It is translated as CASCHGQGFGSGANVLTF.

This clonotype was recorded many times. The chain couples TRBV28 to TRBJ2-7; D is ambiguous. The length of the CDR3 is 16 residues. V lost 5 bases and J lost 0, with 17 bases in between. Germline CDR1 is MDHEN and CDR2 is SYDVKM. This CDR3 is CASSTTGRSSSYEQYF. The CDR3 DNA sequence: TGTGCCAGCAGTACTACCGGACGGTCTAGCTCCTACGAGCAGTACTTC.

The sample holds many counts of this clonotype. The gene calls are TRBV5-1 and TRBJ2-5, with D possibly being TRBD2 (6 bases). Germline assignment: CDR1 SGHRS and CDR2 YFSETQ. The CDR3 contains 16 residues. Trimming left V 0 bases short and J 1 base short, with 13 bases between. The CDR3 reads CASSLAGGVVQETQYF. CDR3 nucleotides: TGCGCCAGCAGCTTGGCTGGAGGGGTGGTCCAAGAGACCCAGTACTTC.